Listed below are T cell receptor beta chains from one sample, sequenced in a study of Ad26.COV2.S vaccination and SARS-CoV-2 variants. Sequencing used immunoSEQ multiplex PCR; TCRdb keeps in-frame clones, though not all of them. The table includes about 440,000 clones, roughly 85% detected once. The source material was peripheral blood, sampled in a trial of Ad26.COV2.S vaccine versus placebo. The receptors were sampled from a person aged 18-65 years who received the Ad26.COV2.S COVID-19 vaccine or a placebo. The CDR3 runs from the conserved cysteine through the conserved F or W. The order of the fields is D gene, J gene, V gene, clone size, CDR3 DNA, CDR3 protein. A D gene is named only where the DNA matches it firmly. Clone size is given for some rows only: seen once, a few or many times, or a class if the clone is expanded.

. TRBJ2-2 TRBV30 . TGTGCCTGGGATTTCCCGCCGGGATCCCGGGAGCTGTTTTTT CAWDFPPGSRELFF
. TRBJ1-2 TRBV28 . TGTGCCAGCTCCGGGGAACACTATGGCTACACCTTC CASSGEHYGYTF
TRBD2 TRBJ2-7 TRBV7-9 few TGTGCCAGCAGCTTAGTAGCGGGGGCCTCCTACGAGCAGTACTTC CASSLVAGASYEQYF
. TRBJ1-5 TRBV19 . TGTGCCAGTGACGACAGGCCCTCGGGGCCCCAGCATTTT CASDDRPSGPQHF
. TRBJ2-7 TRBV20-1 . TGCAGTGCTAGTTCTTCGGGAGCCTTCTACGAGCAGTACTTC CSASSSGAFYEQYF
TRBD2 TRBJ2-1 TRBV19 . TGTGCCAGTAGTAACGGACTAGCGGGGGACTACAATGAGCAGTTCTTC CASSNGLAGDYNEQFF
. TRBJ2-7 TRBV7-2 once TGTGCCAGCAGCAGGGGGGGCCAGGGCGAGCAGTACTTC CASSRGGQGEQYF
. TRBJ1-1 TRBV28 . TGTGCCAGCAGGACAGCCCCCATGAACACTGAAGCTTTCTTT CASRTAPMNTEAFF
. TRBJ1-5 TRBV30 . TGTGCCTGGAGTGAATCACGTCTTCAGCCCCAGCATTTT CAWSESRLQPQHF
TRBD1 TRBJ1-1 TRBV19 many TGTGCCAGTAGTCTCGACCCAGGGGGGGGCACTGAAGCTTTCTTT CASSLDPGGGTEAFF
TRBD2 TRBJ2-1 TRBV6-4 . TGTGCCAGCAGGCGGTTAAACCAGCGGGACTCCGTCGATGAGCAGTTCTTC CASRRLNQRDSVDEQFF
. TRBJ2-2 TRBV9 . TGTGCCAGCAGGGGACTCGCAGGGGCTATGAACACCGGGGAGCTGTTTTTT CASRGLAGAMNTGELFF
. TRBJ2-5 TRBV14 . TGTGCCAGCAGCCCTGAGTGGGGGCAGGGGGAGACCCAGTACTTC CASSPEWGQGETQYF
. TRBJ1-1 TRBV1 . TGCACCAGCAGCCAGGATACTCTGACAGAACCGAACACTGAAGCTTTCTTT CTSSQDTLTEPNTEAFF
. TRBJ2-3 TRBV5-1 . TGCGCCAGCAGCTCTGGAGGGGTGGCAGATACGCAGTATTTT CASSSGGVADTQYF
. TRBJ2-2 TRBV7-3 . TGTGCCAGCAGCCTACTAGTTCCCGGGGAGCTGTTTTTT CASSLLVPGELFF
. TRBJ2-5 TRBV6-8 . TGTGCCAGCAGTTGCAGGACGTACCAAGAGACCCAGTACTTC CASSCRTYQETQYF
. TRBJ2-1 TRBV28 once TGTGCCAGCAGTTTAGTAGGGGCCTACAATGAGCAGTTCTTC CASSLVGAYNEQFF
TRBD2 TRBJ2-1 TRBV11-3 . TGTGCCAGCAGCTTATCTAGCGGGAGTTCGAATGAGCAGTTCTTC CASSLSSGSSNEQFF
. TRBJ1-1 TRBV30 . TGTGCCTGGCGAGGGAGGAACACTGAAGCTTTCTTT CAWRGRNTEAFF
TRBD2 TRBJ2-2 TRBV29-1 . TGCAGCGTTGAGGGGCTAGCGGGATCCGGGGAGCTGTTTTTT CSVEGLAGSGELFF
. TRBJ2-7 TRBV4-2 few TGTGCCAGCAGCCCCCAAATCATGCGCCCGTCCTACGAGCAGTACTTC CASSPQIMRPSYEQYF
. TRBJ2-7 TRBV9 . TGTGCCAGCAGCGTAGGTTCAGGGGTCCACGAGCAGTACTTC CASSVGSGVHEQYF
. TRBJ2-2 TRBV11-3 . TGTGCCAGCAGCTTAGCTAGGGGAGCCGGGGAGCTGTTTTTT CASSLARGAGELFF
TRBD2 TRBJ2-1 TRBV28 . TGTGCCAGCACTCCTAGCGGGAGCTACAATGAGCAGTTCTTC CASTPSGSYNEQFF
. TRBJ2-5 TRBV5-1 . TGCGCCAGCAGCTTGGCGCAGGGGATAGGGGAGACCCAGTACTTC CASSLAQGIGETQYF
. TRBJ2-1 TRBV10-2 . TGCGCCAGCAGCACCGGGCGCGAGTTTGAGCAGTTCTTC CASSTGREFEQFF
. TRBJ1-1 TRBV28 once TGTGCCAGCAGTCCGGGGACGGAGAACACTGAAGCTTTCTTT CASSPGTENTEAFF
. TRBJ1-1 TRBV29-1 . TGCAGCGTTGCGGGGCGGGAAGGGGAGGTCAGGATGAACACTGAAGCTTTCTTT CSVAGREGEVRMNTEAFF
. TRBJ2-5 TRBV12-3/TRBV12-4 . TGTGCCAGCAGTTTGAGGCAGGCCCAGTACTTC CASSLRQAQYF
. TRBJ2-7 TRBV6-4 . TGTGCCAGCAGTGTCCGGGGATACGAGCAGTACTTC CASSVRGYEQYF
TRBD1 TRBJ1-1 TRBV3-1/TRBV3-2 . TGTGCCAGCAGCCAGACAGGGAAGAACACTGAAGCTTTCTTT CASSQTGKNTEAFF
. TRBJ2-7 TRBV9 . TGTGCCAGCAGCGTACTCAGCGGAGGACCGGTCGAGCAGTACTTC CASSVLSGGPVEQYF
. TRBJ2-2 TRBV4-1 few TGCGCCAGCAGCCAAGAAGGCAGGGGAGTCGCGAACACCGGGGAGCTGTTTTTT CASSQEGRGVANTGELFF
. TRBJ1-5 TRBV9 . TGTGCCAGCAGCGCGGGGCCTAGGGATCAGCCCCAGCATTTT CASSAGPRDQPQHF
TRBD2 TRBJ2-2 TRBV9 few TGTGCCAGCAGCGTAAGACTAGCGGGGGGGAACACCGGGGAGCTGTTTTTT CASSVRLAGGNTGELFF
. TRBJ2-2 TRBV5-4 . TGTGCCAGCAGCCTCAACACTATCCCCGGGGAGCTGTTTTTT CASSLNTIPGELFF
. TRBJ2-2 TRBV20-1 . TGCAGTGCTAGTTCTCCTAGGAGCCCCACCGGGGAGCTGTTTTTT CSASSPRSPTGELFF
TRBD2 TRBJ2-3 TRBV7-9 . TGTGCCAGCAGCTCAGCGGGGGGGACTAGCGGGACAGATACGCAGTATTTT CASSSAGGTSGTDTQYF
. TRBJ2-1 TRBV5-1 . TGCGCCAGCAGCTTGGACAGGTTCTACAATGAGCAGTTCTTC CASSLDRFYNEQFF
. TRBJ2-3 TRBV24-1 . TGTGCCACCAGTGATCGCCGGGACAGGCGGGGGGATACGCAGTATTTT CATSDRRDRRGDTQYF
. TRBJ2-1 TRBV3-1/TRBV3-2 . TGTGCCAGCAGCCAAGATCGTTCACGCAATGAGCAGTTCTTC CASSQDRSRNEQFF
. TRBJ2-3 TRBV7-2 . TGTGCCAGCAGCAGACGACAGGCAGATACGCAGTATTTT CASSRRQADTQYF
TRBD1 TRBJ2-1 TRBV7-6 . TGTGCCAGCAGCTCCGCCGGGACAGGGAACAATGAGCAGTTCTTC CASSSAGTGNNEQFF